These T cell receptor beta chains were read from a single sample in a study of CD8+ T cells in alopecia areata. Repertoires were generated with immunoSEQ multiplex PCR, while TCRdb's copy carries only in-frame clones and drops some. Of approximately 65,000 clones listed, around 45% are singletons. The sample in question was CD8+ T cells sorted from blood, obtained at approximately week 36, from a patient treated with tofacitinib. Receptors were obtained from a human donor with alopecia areata. Each CDR3 is given with its conserved first and last residue. The D gene is left open where the match is weak. Where a row states a size, it is once, few, many or the class of an expanded clone; other rows omit it.

j_call clone_size v_call d_call cdr3_aa cdr3_nt
TRBJ2-4 few TRBV2 TRBD2 CASRETGTSGNVIQYF TGTGCCAGCAGGGAAACCGGGACTAGCGGGAACGTCATTCAGTACTTC
TRBJ2-2 - TRBV30 - CAWSVGGSGELFF TGTGCCTGGAGTGTTGGGGGTTCCGGGGAGCTGTTTTTT
TRBJ2-7 few TRBV29-1 - CSVGVGEVEQYF TGCAGCGTTGGAGTAGGAGAAGTTGAGCAGTACTTC
TRBJ2-1 - TRBV6-6 - CASAYSGDEQFF TGTGCCAGCGCATATTCGGGGGATGAGCAGTTCTTC
TRBJ1-1 few TRBV29-1 - CSVPGGWRENTEAFF TGCAGCGTCCCCGGGGGGTGGAGGGAGAACACTGAAGCTTTCTTT
TRBJ2-1 few TRBV7-6 - CASSTRYNEQFF TGTGCCAGCAGCACCAGATACAATGAGCAGTTCTTC
TRBJ2-7 - TRBV5-1 TRBD2 CASSWEGRNEQYF TGCGCCAGCAGCTGGGAGGGGCGGAACGAGCAGTACTTC
TRBJ2-7 few TRBV29-1 - CSVPGGGMYEQYF TGCAGCGTCCCCGGGGGCGGAATGTACGAGCAGTACTTC
TRBJ2-5 - TRBV30 TRBD2 CAWGLGLAAETQYF TGTGCCTGGGGCTTGGGACTAGCGGCGGAGACCCAGTACTTC
TRBJ1-5 few TRBV27 TRBD1 CASSLGTGGNQPQHF TGTGCCAGCAGTCTTGGGACAGGGGGCAATCAGCCCCAGCATTTT
TRBJ2-5 few TRBV29-1 - CSVDGNTNLQETQYF TGCAGCGTTGATGGGAACACGAACCTCCAAGAGACCCAGTACTTC
TRBJ2-1 few TRBV29-1 - CSAVNTRSYNEQFF TGCAGCGCTGTGAACACCCGCTCCTACAATGAGCAGTTCTTC